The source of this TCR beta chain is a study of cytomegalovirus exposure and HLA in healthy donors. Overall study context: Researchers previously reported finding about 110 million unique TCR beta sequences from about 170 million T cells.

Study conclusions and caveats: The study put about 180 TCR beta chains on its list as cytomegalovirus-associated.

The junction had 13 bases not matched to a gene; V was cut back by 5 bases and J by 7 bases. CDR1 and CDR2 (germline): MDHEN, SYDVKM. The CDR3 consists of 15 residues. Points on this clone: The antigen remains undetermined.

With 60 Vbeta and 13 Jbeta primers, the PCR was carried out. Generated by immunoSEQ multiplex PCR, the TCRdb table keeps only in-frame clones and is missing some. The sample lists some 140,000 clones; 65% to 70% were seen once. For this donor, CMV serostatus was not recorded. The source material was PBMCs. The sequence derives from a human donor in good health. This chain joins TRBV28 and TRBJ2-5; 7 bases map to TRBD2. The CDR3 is CASSNTGTTAGTQYF. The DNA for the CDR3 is TGTGCCAGCAGTAATACCGGGACTACCGCGGGGACCCAGTACTTC.